This paragraph covers one TCR beta chain sequence. The CDR3 has 15 residues. The germline V gene has CDR1 MDHEN and CDR2 SYDVKM. V lost 7 bases, J lost 7 bases, and 22 bases lay in between. Original methodology: By means of reference gene primer amplification, nucleated cell counts were estimated. Only in-frame clones appear in the TCRdb table, and some are missing; sequencing was by immunoSEQ multiplex PCR. V, J and clone size are those of that table, while D and trimming were read from the DNA. The sample shows roughly 180,000 clones, 70% to 90% of them seen only once. Participants were aged 18 to 89 years from 24 US areas. The study counted Cohort 3 donors as recovered given two negative PCRs, clearance, or symptom resolution. These data belong to a study of blood T cell repertoires in COVID-19.

Material: PBMCs or T cells enriched from blood (not recorded which). The TCR originated in a woman in her fifties or sixties who had recovered from COVID-19. The V and J genes are TRBV28 and TRBJ1-1; perhaps TRBD1 as D (6 bases). The CDR3 nucleotides read TGTGCCAGCACCCTGCAGTCACCGGGACAACGTGAAGCTTTCTTT. It codes for CASTLQSPGQREAFF.